Below, 25 T cell receptor beta chains from the same sample are listed, as sequenced in a study of cytomegalovirus exposure and HLA in healthy donors. TCRdb keeps only in-frame clones here, not all; method: immunoSEQ multiplex PCR. In the table there are 50,000 to 70,000 clones, 95% of which are singletons. Sequencing was performed on PBMCs. These receptors came from a woman aged 18-35 years in good health and CMV-seropositive.

The gene calls are TRBV19 and TRBJ2-2, with D possibly being TRBD1 (5 bases). Trimming shortened V by 6 bases and J by 2 bases, and 10 bases separated the two germline ends. In germline, CDR1 is LNHDA, CDR2 SQIVND (reference sequence). This CDR3 is 14 amino acids long. CDR3 region: CASRVQGNTGELFF. The CDR3 DNA is TGTGCCAGTAGAGTTCAGGGAAACACCGGGGAGCTGTTTTTT.

This sequence joins TRBV4-3 and TRBJ2-7; TRBD1 might be the D (5 bases). Germline V gene data show CDR1 as LGHNA and CDR2 as YSLEER. This CDR3 contains 14 residues. Trimming left V 1 base short and J 3 bases short, with 10 bases between. The CDR3 protein is CASSQGEQVYEQYF. The CDR3 DNA follows: TGCGCCAGCAGCCAAGGGGAACAGGTCTACGAGCAGTACTTC.

The chain is built from TRBV25-1 and TRBJ2-7, with TRBD1 matching 7 bases. The ends lost 7 bases at V and 2 bases at J; junction bases unmatched: 5. CDR3 length equals 13 residues. Germline CDR1 MGHDK, CDR2 SYGVNS. The chain's CDR3 is CASTPGTAYEQYF. The DNA for the CDR3 is TGTGCCAGCACCCCCGGGACAGCCTACGAGCAGTACTTC.

This clone appeared a few times. V usage is TRBV11-2 and J usage is TRBJ1-1; D may be TRBD1 (5 bases). With 5 bases removed from V and 11 bases from J, the gap between germline ends came to 24 bases. The CDR3 totals 15 residues. CDR1 SGHAT and CDR2 FQNNGV come from the germline V gene. CDR3: CASSPETGKMRKAFF. CDR3 DNA: TGTGCCAGCAGCCCGGAAACAGGAAAGATGCGCAAGGCTTTCTTT.

The rearrangement links TRBV19 to TRBJ2-7; 9 bases map to TRBD1. Unmatched junction bases numbered 10, after V lost 7 bases and J lost 6 bases. Germline-derived CDR1 and CDR2 are LNHDA and SQIVND (reference sequence). The length of the CDR3 is 14 residues. CDR3 region: CASTPGQGPFEQYF. In DNA, the CDR3 is TGTGCCAGTACCCCTGGACAGGGGCCTTTCGAGCAGTACTTC.

The V call is TRBV7-8, the J call TRBJ2-7; 8 nucleotides agree with TRBD2. The CDR3 covers 15 residues. The germline CDR1 and CDR2 sequences are SGHVS and FQNEAQ. V shed 5 bases, J shed 1 base, and the junction held 7 bases outside the gene matches. The chain's CDR3 is CASSVLAGTSYEQYF. DNA of the CDR3: TGTGCCAGCAGCGTTTTAGCGGGGACTTCCTACGAGCAGTACTTC.

The gene calls are TRBV6-5 and TRBJ1-1, with 7 positions matching TRBD1. Germline V gene lookup returns CDR1 MNHEY and CDR2 SVGAGI. The CDR3 extends over 13 amino acids. J lost 0 bases, V lost 6 bases, and 1 base had no gene match. CDR3 sequence: CASRGTVNTEAFF. DNA for the CDR3: TGTGCCAGCAGAGGGACAGTGAACACTGAAGCTTTCTTT.

The rearrangement links TRBV28 to TRBJ2-7; 9 bases line up with TRBD1. The CDR3 sequence is 15 residues long. Germline CDR1 and CDR2: MDHEN and SYDVKM. The V and J ends lost 8 bases and 7 bases, in that order; junction bases with no gene match: 15. CDR3 DNA sequence: TGTGCCAGCCGGTCCAACTACAGGGGGCTAGGAGAGCAGTACTTC. Its protein is CASRSNYRGLGEQYF.

The CDR3 reads CASSPRQTNYGYTF. CDR3 sequence (DNA): TGTGCCAGTAGTCCCCGACAGACCAACTATGGCTACACCTTC. The V and J genes are TRBV19 and TRBJ1-2; maybe TRBD1 (5 bases). The CDR3 consists of 14 residues. Per the germline V gene, CDR1 is LNHDA and CDR2 is SQIVND (reference sequence). Trimming cost V 5 bases and J 2 bases, with 12 bases left between them.

V is TRBV6-1 and J is TRBJ1-4; a possible D gene is TRBD1 (6 bases). The CDR3 sequence is 14 residues long. Germline CDR1 is MNHNS and CDR2 is SASEGT. V dropped 2 bases and J dropped 9 bases, with 13 bases sitting between them. In nucleotides, the CDR3 is TGTGCCAGCAGTGAACTAGGGGGTCAAAAAAAACTGTTTTTT. Protein product: CASSELGGQKKLFF.

This clone counts as medium-sized. This chain connects TRBV13 to TRBJ2-3; 7 bases match TRBD2. Germline CDR1 PRHDT, CDR2 FYEKMQ (reference sequence). CDR3 length equals 14 residues. V lost 5 bases and J lost 6; bases outside the gene matches: 8. In DNA, the CDR3 is TGTGCCAGCAGCCCTGGACTAGATGGGGATACGCAGTATTTT. It specifies CASSPGLDGDTQYF.

V is TRBV10-2 and J is TRBJ2-1, with D possibly matching TRBD2 (5 bases). This CDR3 spans 12 amino acids. V lost 10 bases, J lost 10 bases, and 17 bases lay in between. Germline V gene sequence: CDR1 WSHSY, CDR2 SAAADI. The CDR3 region has the DNA TGCGCCACCGGAGGTGGTTTAGGGGAGCAGTTCTTC. Encoded protein: CATGGGLGEQFF.

This chain connects TRBV30 to TRBJ2-2; TRBD2 is a possible D gene (5 bases). This CDR3 is 18 amino acids long. V was cut by 0 bases and J by 0 bases, with 17 bases left in between. Germline V gives CDR1 GTSNPN, CDR2 SVGIG (reference sequence). For the CDR3, the DNA is TGTGCCTGGAGTGTACTAGGGCAGTCCTACGCGAACACCGGGGAGCTGTTTTTT. Translating gives CAWSVLGQSYANTGELFF.

The V and J genes are TRBV11-1 and TRBJ2-5; D is unclear. The germline gives CDR1 SGHAT, CDR2 FQDESV (reference sequence). This CDR3 is built from 13 residues. Trimming took off 1 base at V and 1 base at J, with 4 bases between the two ends. CDR3 residues: CASSLGLQETQYF. In nucleotides, the CDR3 is TGTGCCAGCAGCTTAGGGCTCCAAGAGACCCAGTACTTC.

The CDR3 region has the DNA TGCGCCAGCAGCTTGGGTACACAGCTTTCTAACTATGGCTACACCTTC. It translates to CASSLGTQLSNYGYTF. The V and J genes are TRBV5-1 and TRBJ1-2; D is undetermined. The CDR3 runs 16 residues. Germline values: CDR1 SGHRS, CDR2 YFSETQ. Trimming took 0 bases from V and 0 from J, leaving 12 bases between them.

The V call is TRBV7-3, the J call TRBJ1-2, with 9 bases matching TRBD1. CDR3 length equals 21 residues. From germline, CDR1 is SGHTA and CDR2 FQGTGA. V lost 0 bases and J lost 1; bases outside the gene matches: 18. CDR3 protein: CASSLTGGQGSLDFYNYGYTF. CDR3 coding DNA: TGTGCCAGCAGCTTAACAGGAGGACAGGGGTCTCTCGACTTCTATAACTATGGCTACACCTTC.

The chain is built from TRBV27 and TRBJ2-3; no clear D. The V end was cut by 8 bases, the J end by 6 bases, with 15 bases between. CDR1 and CDR2 (germline): MNHEY, SMNVEV (reference sequence). The CDR3 is 13 amino acids. The CDR3 DNA reads TGTGCCAGCGAACCCGGTGTCCGCGATACGCAGTATTTT. Translated: CASEPGVRDTQYF.

This chain uses TRBV5-5 with TRBJ2-4; TRBD1 might be the D (5 bases). This CDR3 region has 17 residues. The germline V gene encodes CDR1 SGHKS and CDR2 YYEKEE (reference sequence). The V and J ends lost 0 bases and 2 bases respectively, with 15 bases between them. The CDR3 spells CASSLDGAADTKNIQYF. The CDR3 DNA sequence: TGTGCCAGCAGCTTGGATGGGGCCGCCGATACCAAAAACATTCAGTACTTC.

This clone has a single count. V and J are TRBV9 and TRBJ1-1; 7 bases agree with TRBD1. The ends lost 2 bases at V and 5 bases at J; junction bases unmatched: 6. The CDR3 covers 14 residues. Germline lookup yields CDR1 SGDLS and CDR2 YYNGEE. The DNA for the CDR3 is TGTGCCAGCAGCGTTGTGACAGGGAGGACTGAAGCTTTCTTT. Amino acid sequence: CASSVVTGRTEAFF.

The chain combines TRBV4-2 with TRBJ2-3; 9 bases match TRBD1. CDR3 size: 17 residues. The V gene end was trimmed by 2 bases and the J gene end by 6 bases; junction bases not matched to a gene: 12. The germline gives CDR1 LGHNA, CDR2 YNFKEQ. The CDR3 is CASSQRPGQGLLDTQYF. CDR3 nucleotide sequence: TGTGCCAGCAGCCAAAGACCGGGACAGGGCCTCTTGGATACGCAGTATTTT.

The chain is built from TRBV5-1 and TRBJ2-1; D possibly corresponds to TRBD1 (7 bases). CDR1 SGHRS and CDR2 YFSETQ come from the germline V gene. The ends were cut back, 4 bases at V and 4 bases at J, with 15 bases in the middle. The CDR3 loop spans 15 amino acids. The CDR3 DNA reads as TGCGCCAGCAGCCCGGCACAGGGGAGGTACAATGAGCAGTTCTTC. It translates to CASSPAQGRYNEQFF.

J is TRBJ2-7 and V is TRBV4-1, with 7 bases lining up with TRBD1. The CDR3 extends over 14 amino acids. J gave up 2 bases and V 3 bases, and 4 bases lay outside the gene matches. The germline V gene encodes CDR1 MGHRA and CDR2 YSYEKL. DNA of the CDR3: TGCGCCAGCAGCCAGAGGGGACAGCCCTACGAGCAGTACTTC. This translates into CASSQRGQPYEQYF.

The CDR3 here is CAWSVHGADEQYF. CDR3 bases: TGTGCCTGGAGTGTACATGGGGCGGACGAGCAGTACTTC. The J gene is TRBJ2-7, the V gene TRBV30; D may be TRBD1 (5 bases). CDR3 length: 13 amino acids. V gave up 0 bases and J gave up 5 bases, with 11 bases separating them. In germline, CDR1 is GTSNPN, CDR2 SVGIG (reference sequence).

The chain has TRBV28 and TRBJ1-5, with a tentative D call TRBD1 (5 bases). The V gene's germline CDR1 is MDHEN and CDR2 SYDVKM. This CDR3 is built from 15 residues. V lost 3 bases to trimming and J lost 7 bases, with 16 bases between them. DNA of the CDR3: TGTGCCAGCAGTTTTTGGGGGAGGGGAAAGCAGCCCCAGCATTTT. This encodes CASSFWGRGKQPQHF.

This chain joins TRBV27 and TRBJ1-6; D unclear. The CDR3 has 17 amino acids. The germline CDR1 and CDR2 sequences are MNHEY and SMNVEV (reference sequence). V was shortened by 1 base and J by 0 bases, with 10 bases between the two germline ends. The CDR3 DNA sequence: TGTGCCAGCAGTTTATTTCCGGGGAACTCCTATAATTCACCCCTCCACTTT. Translating gives CASSLFPGNSYNSPLHF.